Here is one T cell receptor beta chain with its context. This entry is derived from a study of CD8 T cells in Susac syndrome. This CDR3 is built from 16 residues. V dropped 3 bases and J dropped 6 bases, with 18 bases sitting between them. Germline V gene lookup returns CDR1 SGHTA and CDR2 FQGTGA. Random hexamers served to reverse transcribe roughly 0.45 to 1 ug RNA. immunoSEQ multiplex PCR amplified TCR beta CDR3 across 54 Vbeta, 13 Jbeta. Via MiXCR, TCRdb re-called the immunoSEQ multiplex PCR reads, giving one row per CDR3 protein. The data hold roughly 190,000 distinct CDR3 sequences, with 93% observed a single time. Sequencing targeted TCR beta in T cells from blood (CD8+ and CD4+). It was negative isolation that provided the CD8+ and CD4+ T cells, whereas TEMRA cells were enriched by FACS.

Material: CD4+ T cells from PBMCs. The chain employs TRBV7-3 and TRBJ2-1; D is possibly TRBD2 (6 bases). This clonotype was obtained from a human donor in good health. CDR3 DNA sequence: TGTGCCAGCAGCTTTCTGCCAACCGGGAGAAGCAATGAGCAGTTCTTC. Translating it yields CASSFLPTGRSNEQFF.